This T cell receptor beta chain was documented in a study of cytomegalovirus exposure and HLA in healthy donors. Study outcomes and limitations: A list of approximately 150 TCR beta chains associated with cytomegalovirus was given. Among TCR sequences, most were rare, though some public TCRs appeared in many donors.

Using immunoSEQ multiplex PCR, the repertoire was profiled, and TCRdb retains in-frame clones only, with some absent. Found here are about 49,000 clones, approximately 90% of them singletons; the top ten hold 1.4%. In regard to this clone: What it recognizes is unknown.

The length of the CDR3 is 15 residues. V lost 4 bases and J 0 bases, leaving 10 bases between the germline ends. Germline assignment: CDR1 MRHNA and CDR2 SNTAGT. The source is a man aged 18 to 29 in good health and CMV-seronegative. The material sequenced was PBMCs. This chain links TRBV6-4 with TRBJ2-1; weak D call: TRBD2 (5 bases). Written as DNA, the CDR3 is TGTGCCAGCAGTGCCCGAGAGGGCTCCTACAATGAGCAGTTCTTC. Translating gives CASSAREGSYNEQFF.